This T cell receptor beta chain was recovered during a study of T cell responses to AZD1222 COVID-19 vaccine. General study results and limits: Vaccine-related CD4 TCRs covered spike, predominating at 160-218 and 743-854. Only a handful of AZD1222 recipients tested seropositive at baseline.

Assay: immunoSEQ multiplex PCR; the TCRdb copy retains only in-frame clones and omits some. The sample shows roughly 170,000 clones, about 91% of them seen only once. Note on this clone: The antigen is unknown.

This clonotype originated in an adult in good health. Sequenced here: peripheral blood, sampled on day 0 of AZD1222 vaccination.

CDR3 bases: TGTGCCAGCAGTTTTATAGGGGGACAGGGGGCGAATGAGCAGTACTTC. Protein sequence: CASSFIGGQGANEQYF. The rearrangement links TRBV27 to TRBJ2-7; 12 bases match TRBD1. Germline CDR1 reads MNHEY; CDR2 reads SMNVEV (reference sequence). The CDR3 is made up of 16 amino acids. V lost 3 bases and J lost 7; bases outside the gene matches: 10.